This T cell receptor beta chain was sequenced for a study of CD8+CD57+ T cells in acquired aplastic anemia. Genomic DNA provided the template from which TCR beta VDJ and CDR3 profiles were obtained. From the reads, TCRdb called clonotypes with MiXCR, one entry per CDR3 protein. The sample yields some 150,000 distinct CDR3 sequences, less than 45% seen once. CDR3 length: 15 amino acids. Germline CDR1 ENHRY, CDR2 SYGVKD. V was clipped by 4 bases and J by 5 bases, with 18 bases between them. This chain joins TRBV10-3 and TRBJ2-7; D call uncertain. Sample: sorted CD4+, CD8+, or CD8+CD57+ T cells (not recorded which) from PBMCs. The receptor was isolated from a human donor in good health, serving as a control. CDR3 DNA sequence: TGTGCCATCAGTGGGCTGCGCTCCCCGAGCGACGAGCAGTACTTC. Translated: CAISGLRSPSDEQYF.